The 31 T cell receptor beta chains in this list originate from one sample, sequenced in a study of T cells in Graves' hyperthyroidism and ophthalmopathy. Researchers amplified the TCR beta CDR3 regions from RNA transcripts. HTBI primers were the set used in a first-round RT-PCR of the TCR CDR3. TCRdb independently ran MiXCR on the multiplex PCR reads; one entry per CDR3 protein. Of some 600,000 distinct CDR3 sequences listed, around 46% are singletons. The sample was peripheral blood or thyroid tissue (not recorded which). These receptors were obtained from a woman in her late teens or twenties with Graves' hyperthyroidism.

The rearrangement links TRBV11-2 to TRBJ2-5; TRBD1 matches 8 bases. The CDR3 runs to 14 residues. Per germline, CDR1 SGHAT and CDR2 FQNNGV. Trimming took 6 bases from V and 5 from J; bases not matched to a gene: 8. CDR3 in DNA: TGTGCCAGCAGGACGACAGGGGCGCGGGAGACCCAGTACTTC. Its protein is CASRTTGARETQYF.

V usage is TRBV2 and J usage is TRBJ1-4, with no clear D. V was pared by 4 bases and J by 5 bases, with 14 bases between. In germline, CDR1 is SNHLY, CDR2 FYNNEI. CDR3 length equals 15 residues. The CDR3: CASSAPEEANEKLFF. CDR3 DNA: TGTGCCAGCAGTGCTCCCGAGGAGGCGAATGAAAAACTGTTTTTT.

This clonotype was counted ten times or more. The CDR3 spells CASSYRPQGHEQYF. CDR3 coding DNA: TGTGCCAGCAGCTATAGACCGCAGGGGCACGAGCAGTACTTC. This sequence joins TRBV7-2 and TRBJ2-7, with D possibly being TRBD1 (6 bases). V was clipped by 4 bases and J by 5 bases, with 15 bases between them. Germline loops: CDR1 SGHTA, CDR2 FQGNSA. The CDR3 runs to 14 residues. Combining the CDR3 with reference TRBV7-2 and TRBJ2-7 gives the whole variable domain GAGVSQSPSNKVTEKGKDVELRCDPISGHTALYWYRQSLGQGLEFLIYFQGNSAPDKSGLPSDRFSAERTGGSVSTLTIQRTQQEDSAVYLCASSYRPQGHEQYFGPGTRLTVT.

This sequence joins TRBV12-3 or TRBV12-4 and TRBJ2-7; D is perhaps TRBD1 (6 bases). The V end was cut by 8 bases, the J end by 0 bases, with 17 bases between. This CDR3 comprises 15 residues. CDR3 in DNA: TGTGCCAGCTCCGCATACCGGGACACCTCCTACGAGCAGTACTTC. Amino acids: CASSAYRDTSYEQYF.

This clonotype was observed a handful of times. The rearrangement uses TRBV7-3 and TRBJ1-1; a possible D gene is TRBD1 (6 bases). V was shortened by 5 bases and J by 7 bases, with 14 bases between the two germline ends. Per germline, CDR1 SGHTA and CDR2 FQGTGA. This CDR3 is 13 amino acids long. This CDR3 reads CASSVTGLSEAFF. Written as DNA, the CDR3 is TGTGCCAGCAGCGTGACAGGCCTCAGTGAAGCTTTCTTT.

This sequence joins TRBV15 and TRBJ2-5, with 11 bases identical to TRBD1. Per the germline V gene, CDR1 is LNHNV and CDR2 is YYDKDF (reference sequence). The V gene end was trimmed by 3 bases and the J gene end by 4 bases; junction bases not matched to a gene: 7. The CDR3 totals 16 residues. Here the CDR3 reads CATSSEPGQGGETQYF. CDR3 nucleotide sequence: TGTGCCACCAGCAGCGAACCGGGACAGGGGGGAGAGACCCAGTACTTC. Using reference TRBV15 and TRBJ2-5 for the parts outside the CDR3, the full variable domain is DAMVIQNPRYQVTQFGKPVTLSCSQTLNHNVMYWYQQKSSQAPKLLFHYYDKDFNNEADTPDNFQSRRPNTSFCFLDIRSPGLGDTAMYLCATSSEPGQGGETQYFGPGTRLLVL.

The V gene is TRBV10-3, the J gene TRBJ1-5; possible D gene TRBD1, 5 bases. CDR1 and CDR2 from the germline V gene are ENHRY and SYGVKD. CDR3 size: 14 residues. V lost 6 bases and J lost 4, with 13 bases in between. The DNA of the CDR3 is TGTGCCATCAGGACCGAGGGGAGAAATCAGCCCCAGCATTTT. This codes for CAIRTEGRNQPQHF.

The chain carries TRBV4-2 and TRBJ2-7, with TRBD2 identical over 12 bases. Germline V gene sequence: CDR1 LGHNA, CDR2 YNFKEQ. CDR3 length: 15 residues. The ends lost 2 bases at V and 6 bases at J; junction bases unmatched: 5. CDR3 bases: TGTGCCAGCAGCCAACGGCTAGCGGGAGGGGGCGAGCAGTACTTC. Its protein is CASSQRLAGGGEQYF.

This clonotype was recorded many times. The rearrangement joins TRBV10-3 to TRBJ1-4; no reliable D call. The germline gives CDR1 ENHRY, CDR2 SYGVKD. Trimming left V 9 bases short and J 4 bases short, with 3 bases between. The CDR3 consists of 10 residues. Here the CDR3 DNA reads TGTGCCATTGGTAATGAAAAACTGTTTTTT. Protein product: CAIGNEKLFF.

This clonotype was seen just once. The chain is built from TRBV29-1 and TRBJ1-2; D is perhaps TRBD1 (5 bases). This CDR3 is built from 11 residues. Germline CDR1 and CDR2: SQVTM and ANQGSEA. V was cut by 8 bases and J by 4 bases, with 11 bases left in between. The CDR3 protein is CSPGRGYGYTF. DNA of the CDR3: TGCAGCCCAGGGCGTGGCTATGGCTACACCTTC.

In the case of this clonotype: Relative to the germline gene, one junction end is altered; a read error may explain this. The chain joins TRBV10-3 to TRBJ2-3; D possibly corresponds to TRBD1 (5 bases). The CDR3 runs to 12 residues. Germline CDR1 ENHRY, CDR2 SYGVKD. The CDR3 region has the DNA TGTGCCACCAGTTCAAGGGGAGATACGCAGTATTTT. Amino acids: CATSSRGDTQYF.

CDR3 region: CASSILADDEQYF. For the CDR3, the DNA is TGTGCCAGTAGTATCTTGGCGGACGACGAGCAGTACTTC. This chain joins TRBV19 and TRBJ2-7; D ambiguous. V gave up 3 bases and J gave up 5 bases, with 11 bases separating them. The CDR3 length is 13 residues. Germline V CDR1 and CDR2: LNHDA, SQIVND (reference sequence).

This clonotype occurred a few times. Here the CDR3 reads CSATVGNQPQHF. As DNA, the CDR3 is TGCAGTGCTACCGTGGGGAATCAGCCCCAGCATTTT. The chain joins TRBV20-1 to TRBJ1-5; D is undetermined. V was shortened by 4 bases and J by 4 bases, with 8 bases between the two germline ends. The CDR3 extends over 12 amino acids. The germline gives CDR1 DFQATT, CDR2 SNEGSKA (reference sequence).

In its sample, this clonotype was seen once. A much larger clone differs by one base, so this may be a read error. The V gene is TRBV7-2, the J gene TRBJ2-7, with D hard to call. Trimming left V 7 bases short and J 3 bases short, with 10 bases between. The CDR3 loop spans 12 amino acids. Germline CDR1 SGHTA, CDR2 FQGNSA. In DNA form, the CDR3 reads TGTGCCAGCATCTCCATCGGCTACGAGCAGTACTTC. Translation gives CASISIGYEQYF.

This clonotype occurred once. The rearrangement joins TRBV6-4 to TRBJ2-5, with 7 bases lining up with TRBD2. The CDR3 loop spans 15 amino acids. Germline V lookup: CDR1 MRHNA, CDR2 SNTAGT. With 0 bases clipped from V and 1 base from J, the junction kept 2 bases outside the gene matches. The CDR3 reads CASSDSGGTQETQYF. CDR3 nucleotides: TGTGCCAGCAGTGACTCGGGAGGGACCCAAGAGACCCAGTACTTC.

The CDR3 spells CASSPWAYEQYF. In nucleotides, the CDR3 is TGTGCCAGCAGCCCCTGGGCGTACGAGCAGTACTTC. This rearrangement joins TRBV7-6 to TRBJ2-7; D is undetermined. V lost 5 bases to trimming and J lost 4 bases, with 9 bases between them. The CDR3 extends over 12 amino acids. Germline values: CDR1 SGHVS, CDR2 FNYEAQ. The entire variable domain, with the rest obtained from reference TRBV7-6 and TRBJ2-7, is as follows: GAGVSQSPRYKVTKRGQDVALRCDPISGHVSLYWYRQALGQGPEFLTYFNYEAQQDKSGLPNDRFSAERPEGSISTLTIQRTEQRDSAMYRCASSPWAYEQYFGPGTRLTVT.

The chain employs TRBV25-1 and TRBJ2-5; 10 nucleotides match TRBD1. The CDR3 is 16 amino acids. Per the germline V gene, CDR1 is MGHDK and CDR2 is SYGVNS. Trimming cost V 3 bases and J 5 bases; bases outside gene matches: 9. CDR3 region: CASSDKRQGASETQYF. CDR3 coding DNA: TGTGCCAGCAGTGACAAGCGACAGGGGGCATCGGAGACCCAGTACTTC.

The sample holds a few counts of this clonotype. This sequence joins TRBV20-1 and TRBJ2-7, with TRBD2 identical over 7 bases. V was pared by 3 bases and J by 5 bases, with 7 bases of the junction left unmatched. Germline CDR1 reads DFQATT; CDR2 reads SNEGSKA (reference sequence). This CDR3 is 13 amino acids long. The CDR3 DNA reads TGCAGTGCTAGCACGGGACTAATGAACGAGCAGTACTTC. This codes for CSASTGLMNEQYF.

The chain recombines TRBV10-3 with TRBJ1-1; no definite D call. V was cut by 6 bases and J by 1 base, with 12 bases left in between. Germline-derived CDR1 and CDR2 are ENHRY and SYGVKD. This CDR3 is 14 amino acids long. The CDR3 sequence: CAISAPEKNTEAFF. The CDR3 nucleotides read TGTGCCATCAGCGCACCGGAGAAGAACACTGAAGCTTTCTTT.

In this sample, this clonotype turned up many times. The chain links TRBV15 to TRBJ1-4, with D uncertain. CDR3 size: 15 residues. In germline, CDR1 is LNHNV, CDR2 YYDKDF (reference sequence). The germline V and J ends were trimmed by 0 bases and 7 bases, with 12 bases remaining between them. CDR3 residues: CATSRDRDSAEKLFF. CDR3 DNA: TGTGCCACCAGCAGAGATCGGGATTCGGCTGAAAAACTGTTTTTT.

V is TRBV2 and J is TRBJ1-1; D is unclear. The germline V and J ends were trimmed by 1 base and 3 bases, with 6 bases remaining between them. Germline V gene lookup returns CDR1 SNHLY and CDR2 FYNNEI. The CDR3 runs 13 residues. CDR3 sequence: CASSEGTDTEAFF. CDR3 bases: TGTGCCAGCAGTGAAGGCACGGACACTGAAGCTTTCTTT.

The chain recombines TRBV5-1 with TRBJ1-2; 8 bases align to TRBD1. CDR3 length: 13 residues. J lost 8 bases, V lost 2 bases, and 5 bases had no gene match. CDR1 is SGHRS and CDR2 is YFSETQ in the germline V gene. CDR3 in DNA: TGCGCCAGCAGCTTCCTGGACAGGGAAGGCTACACCTTC. Its protein product is CASSFLDREGYTF.

This clonotype was counted at least ten times. The rearrangement links TRBV15 to TRBJ2-7; a possible D gene is TRBD2 (5 bases). The CDR3 covers 17 residues. V was trimmed by 0 bases and J by 2 bases, leaving 17 bases between them. Germline CDR1 is LNHNV and CDR2 is YYDKDF (reference sequence). CDR3 sequence reads: CATSRDAVGGLTYEQYF. The CDR3 DNA follows: TGTGCCACCAGCAGAGACGCCGTCGGCGGACTTACCTACGAGCAGTACTTC.

J is TRBJ2-5 and V is TRBV14; D is possibly TRBD1 (5 bases). In germline, CDR1 is SGHDN, CDR2 FVKESK. Trimming stripped 1 base from V and 2 bases from J, with 20 bases between. This CDR3 region has 18 residues. CDR3 in DNA: TGTGCCAGCAGCCAAGCGAAAATATTGGCAGGGCCACAAGAGACCCAGTACTTC. Translating gives CASSQAKILAGPQETQYF.

The chain uses TRBV25-1 and TRBJ2-7; tentatively, D is TRBD1 or TRBD2 (6 bases each). There are 11 residues in the CDR3. Germline V gene data show CDR1 as MGHDK and CDR2 as SYGVNS. Trimming stripped 8 bases from V and 6 bases from J, with 11 bases between. CDR3 sequence reads: CASGGGPEQYF. The DNA for the CDR3 is TGTGCCAGCGGTGGGGGGCCCGAGCAGTACTTC.

This chain joins TRBV12-3 or TRBV12-4 and TRBJ1-2, with D uncertain. Trimming took off 4 bases at V and 4 bases at J, with 7 bases between the two ends. CDR3 length equals 12 residues. The CDR3 sequence is CASSYGVYGYTF. CDR3 nucleotide sequence: TGTGCCAGCAGTTATGGGGTCTATGGCTACACCTTC.

V usage is TRBV7-2 and J usage is TRBJ2-7, with 10 bases identical to TRBD1. This CDR3 has 18 amino acids. The V and J ends lost 5 bases and 0 bases, in that order; junction bases with no gene match: 13. Germline CDR1 and CDR2: SGHTA and FQGNSA. The CDR3 is CASSHPGQGSLFSYEQYF. Here the CDR3 DNA reads TGTGCCAGCAGCCACCCGGGACAGGGGTCCCTGTTCTCCTACGAGCAGTACTTC.

This clonotype was seen at least ten times. The chain employs TRBV20-1 and TRBJ1-2, with 8 bases matching TRBD1. The CDR3 has 13 amino acids. Germline lookup yields CDR1 DFQATT and CDR2 SNEGSKA (reference sequence). The V segment lost 6 bases and the J segment 4 bases; nucleotides outside the gene matches: 7. The CDR3 spells CSATGQGRYGYTF. CDR3 sequence (DNA): TGCAGTGCCACTGGACAGGGCCGCTATGGCTACACCTTC.

This clonotype came up once. This chain connects TRBV25-1 to TRBJ1-6, with a weak D call TRBD1 (6 bases). The CDR3 sequence is 12 residues long. From germline, CDR1 is MGHDK and CDR2 SYGVNS. V was trimmed by 7 bases and J by 11 bases, leaving 12 bases between them. The CDR3 coding sequence is TGTGCCAGCACCCTGGACAGCGCACCCCTCCACTTT. Translating it yields CASTLDSAPLHF.

V and J are TRBV7-6 and TRBJ1-1; D not certain. The CDR3 extends over 14 amino acids. In germline, CDR1 is SGHVS, CDR2 FNYEAQ. V was trimmed by 5 bases and J by 1 base, leaving 11 bases between them. This CDR3 reads CASSAGFQNTEAFF. Written as DNA, the CDR3 is TGTGCCAGCAGCGCGGGGTTTCAGAACACTGAAGCTTTCTTT.

This clonotype has only a few counts. The chain has TRBV7-9 and TRBJ1-5; D gene unclear. Germline V gene data show CDR1 as SEHNR and CDR2 as FQNEAQ (reference sequence). There are 14 residues in the CDR3. With 5 bases removed from V and 0 bases from J, the gap between germline ends came to 8 bases. For the CDR3, the DNA is TGTGCCAGCAGCCAGCAGTATAGCAATCAGCCCCAGCATTTT. Translating gives CASSQQYSNQPQHF.